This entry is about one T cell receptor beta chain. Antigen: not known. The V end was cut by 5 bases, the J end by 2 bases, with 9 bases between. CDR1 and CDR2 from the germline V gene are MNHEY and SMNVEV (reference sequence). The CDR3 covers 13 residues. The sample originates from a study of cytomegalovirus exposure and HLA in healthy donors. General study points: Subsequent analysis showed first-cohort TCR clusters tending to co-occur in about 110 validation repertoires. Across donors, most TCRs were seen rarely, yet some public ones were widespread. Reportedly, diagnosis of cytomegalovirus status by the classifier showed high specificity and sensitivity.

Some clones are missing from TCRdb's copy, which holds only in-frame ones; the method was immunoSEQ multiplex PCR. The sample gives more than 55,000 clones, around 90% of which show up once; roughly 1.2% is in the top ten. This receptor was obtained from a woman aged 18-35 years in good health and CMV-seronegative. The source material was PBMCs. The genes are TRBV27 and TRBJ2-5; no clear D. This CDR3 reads CASSPTVQETQYF. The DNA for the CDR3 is TGTGCCAGCAGTCCCACGGTTCAAGAGACCCAGTACTTC.